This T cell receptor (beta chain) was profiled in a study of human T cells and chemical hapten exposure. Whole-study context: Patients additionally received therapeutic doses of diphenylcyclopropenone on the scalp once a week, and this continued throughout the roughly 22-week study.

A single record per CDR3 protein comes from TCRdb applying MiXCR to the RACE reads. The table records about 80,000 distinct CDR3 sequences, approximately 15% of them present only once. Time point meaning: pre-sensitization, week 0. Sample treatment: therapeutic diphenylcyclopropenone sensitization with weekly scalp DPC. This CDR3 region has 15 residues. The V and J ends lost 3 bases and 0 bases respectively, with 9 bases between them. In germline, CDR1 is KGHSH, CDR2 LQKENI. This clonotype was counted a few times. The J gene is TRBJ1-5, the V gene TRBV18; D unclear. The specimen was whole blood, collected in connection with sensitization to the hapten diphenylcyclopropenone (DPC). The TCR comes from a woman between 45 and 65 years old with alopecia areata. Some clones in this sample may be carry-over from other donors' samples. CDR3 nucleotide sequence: TGTGCCAGCTCACCGAGACCGCTTAGCAATCAGCCCCAGCATTTT. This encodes CASSPRPLSNQPQHF.